This is a list of T cell receptor beta chains from one sample in a study of beta chain features in type 1 diabetes. Repertoires were generated with immunoSEQ multiplex PCR, while TCRdb's copy carries only in-frame clones and drops some. The repertoire holds about 180,000 clones, with around 7.8% as singletons. Sequenced input: central memory CD4+ T cells from blood. All receptors come from a woman aged 35 to 49 with type 1 diabetes. Both conserved end residues are part of each CDR3.

TRBV9	TRBJ1-1	CASSSSTGTEAFF
TRBV7-8	TRBJ2-5	CASSLSESQETQYF
TRBV5-6	TRBJ1-5	CASSLERSNQPQHF
TRBV5-1	TRBJ2-1	CASSLGLAEYNEQFF
TRBV28	TRBJ2-1	CASTSRDREFF
TRBV5-6	TRBJ2-1	CASSLIAGVGEQFF
TRBV27	TRBJ1-1	CASSLSGEDTEAFF
TRBV5-1	TRBJ2-3	CASSLGGDGTDTQYF
TRBV30	TRBJ1-5	CAWSGGGPQHF
TRBV11-2	TRBJ1-1	CASSPGVDTEAFF
TRBV7-2	TRBJ2-3	CASSWGGGTPDTQYF
TRBV5-1	TRBJ2-1	CASSLQSSAGQFF
TRBV7-9	TRBJ1-4	CASSLDGRGLFF
TRBV18	TRBJ2-6	CASSPATGANVLTF
TRBV30	TRBJ1-1	CAWSPGETEAFF
TRBV7-9	TRBJ1-6	CASSTGTAEQPLHF
TRBV7-3	TRBJ2-1	CASSLILASNEQFF
TRBV11-2	TRBJ2-3	CASSPREATDTQYF
TRBV5-1	TRBJ2-2	CASSKTGDAGELFF
TRBV5-1	TRBJ2-1	CASSLANEQFF
TRBV2	TRBJ2-3	CASSFTILVTDTQYF
TRBV18	TRBJ1-1	CASSLLGTDGSEAFF
TRBV15	TRBJ2-7	CATSRAVTGHEQYF
TRBV7-2	TRBJ2-2	CASSLEARATGELFF
TRBV15	TRBJ1-4	CATSRDQGAEKLFF
TRBV10-3	TRBJ1-5	CAISEGGTNGNQPQHF
TRBV7-2	TRBJ1-2	CASSIGTGPAYGYTF
TRBV2	TRBJ1-2	CASTPGDGYTF
TRBV5-1	TRBJ2-2	CASSFTTNSGIGELFF
TRBV9	TRBJ2-5	CASSVGGEETQYF
TRBV9	TRBJ2-1	CASSRIQVSEQFF
TRBV18	TRBJ2-6	CASSPAQGANGANVLTF
TRBV6-5	TRBJ2-7	CASSYRSGGNEQYF
TRBV4-3	TRBJ2-3	CASSPRAPGTDTQYF
TRBV18	TRBJ2-1	CASSPPTSSGSLSDEQFF
TRBV18	TRBJ1-5	CASSAGTGKSQPQHF
TRBV28	TRBJ1-1	CASTSGDKNTEAFF
TRBV28	TRBJ2-4	CASSLYEGGSKNIQYF
TRBV5-4	TRBJ2-3	CASRLGTSDTDTQYF
TRBV7-2	TRBJ1-4	CASSLNREGEKLFF
TRBV30	TRBJ2-6	CAWDSGLSSGANVLTF